Listed below are T cell receptor beta chains from one sample, sequenced in a study of cytomegalovirus exposure and HLA in healthy donors. Profiled with immunoSEQ multiplex PCR; TCRdb holds only in-frame clones, not every one. The sample holds 150,000 to 200,000 clones, 70% to 80% seen once. The sequencing input was PBMCs. The receptors derive from a woman aged 30 to 39 in good health and CMV-seropositive. Both conserved end residues are part of each CDR3. A D gene is named only where the DNA matches it firmly. A row's size may be missing; if present it is once, few, many or a size class.

j_gene,v_gene,d_gene,abundance,CDR3nt,CDR3aa
TRBJ2-3,TRBV19,TRBD2,-,TGTGCCAGTAGTCTTCAAAGATCGACTAGCGGTTACGCAGATACGCAGTATTTT,CASSLQRSTSGYADTQYF
TRBJ2-5,TRBV5-1,-,-,TGCGCCAGCAGCTTGGGGGGGGGCCGAGAGACCCAGTACTTC,CASSLGGGRETQYF
TRBJ1-5,TRBV10-2,-,-,TGCGCCAGCAGGGTTTCAGGAAATCAGCCCCAGCATTTT,CASRVSGNQPQHF
TRBJ1-6,TRBV30,TRBD1,-,TGTGCCTGGAGTGCCATAGGGACAGGACAGGGATCCTATAATTCACCCCTCCACTTT,CAWSAIGTGQGSYNSPLHF
TRBJ1-1,TRBV2,TRBD1,once,TGTGCCAGCAGGGGACAGGGGGCCTTAGACACTGAAGCTTTCTTT,CASRGQGALDTEAFF
TRBJ1-1,TRBV18,-,-,TGTGCCAGCTCACCGACGACAGTTCCTAACACTGAAGCTTTCTTT,CASSPTTVPNTEAFF
TRBJ2-3,TRBV5-1,TRBD2,-,TGCGCCAGCAGCTTTGTATCGGCGGGAGGCACAGATACGCAGTATTTT,CASSFVSAGGTDTQYF
TRBJ1-2,TRBV27,TRBD1,-,TGTGCCAGCAGTTTATTCCCGGGGACAGGGTGGGGTGGCTACACCTTC,CASSLFPGTGWGGYTF
TRBJ2-7,TRBV5-1,TRBD2,-,TGCGCCAGCAGCAGGACTAGCGGGAGGTCTTTCTACGAGCAGTACTTC,CASSRTSGRSFYEQYF
TRBJ2-1,TRBV27,TRBD2,-,TGTGCCAGCAGTTTACGGACTAGCGGTGGATACAATGAGCAGTTCTTC,CASSLRTSGGYNEQFF
TRBJ2-2,TRBV7-8,TRBD2,-,TGTGCCAGCAGCTTATTCACCGCTAGCGGGGGAGTGAACACCGGGGAGCTGTTTTTT,CASSLFTASGGVNTGELFF
TRBJ1-2,TRBV28,TRBD1,-,TGTGCCAGCAGCCCGACAGGGGGGTATGGCTACACCTTC,CASSPTGGYGYTF
TRBJ2-7,TRBV18,-,-,TGTGCCAGCTCACCACCCTCGCGGGACTACGAGCAGTACTTC,CASSPPSRDYEQYF
TRBJ1-1,TRBV28,-,-,TGTGCCAGCAGATACTTGAACACTGAAGCTTTCTTT,CASRYLNTEAFF
TRBJ2-1,TRBV10-3,TRBD2,-,TGTGCCATCAGTGGTGGAATAGCGGGAGGGTCGGGCAATGAGCAGTTCTTC,CAISGGIAGGSGNEQFF
TRBJ2-1,TRBV6-1,TRBD2,-,TGTGCCAGCAGTCCCGGACTAGCTGTCAATGAGCAGTTCTTC,CASSPGLAVNEQFF
TRBJ2-1,TRBV5-5,TRBD2,-,TGTGCCAGCAGCTTGCTCCGCGGGGGAAACAATGAGCAGTTCTTC,CASSLLRGGNNEQFF
TRBJ2-1,TRBV19,TRBD1,-,TGTGCCAGTAGTGTGGACAGGGGGCATATCAATGAGCAGTTCTTC,CASSVDRGHINEQFF
TRBJ1-1,TRBV6-5,-,-,TGTGCCAGCAGTTACGGGTCAGACAGAGACACTGAAGCTTTCTTT,CASSYGSDRDTEAFF
TRBJ2-6,TRBV4-1,-,-,TGCGCCAGCAGCCAACGAGCGAAAACGTTCTCTGGGGCCAACGTCCTGACTTTC,CASSQRAKTFSGANVLTF
TRBJ1-5,TRBV30,-,few,TGTGCCTGGAGTAAGGACAGTGAGGGTCAGCCCCAGCATTTT,CAWSKDSEGQPQHF
TRBJ2-2,TRBV18,TRBD1,-,TGTGCCAGCTCAACGGGACAGGACACCGGGGAGCTGTTTTTT,CASSTGQDTGELFF
TRBJ2-4,TRBV30,-,few,TGTGCCTGGAGAGGACAGAGGCTAGCCAAAAACATTCAGTACTTC,CAWRGQRLAKNIQYF
TRBJ1-2,TRBV18,-,-,TGTGCCAGCTCACCTCCCGGGGGGGCGAATGGCTACACCTTC,CASSPPGGANGYTF
TRBJ1-6,TRBV19,-,-,TGTGCCAGTAGTAACCCAGGGACCTATAATTCACCCCTCCACTTT,CASSNPGTYNSPLHF
TRBJ2-1,TRBV5-1,-,-,TGCGCCAGCAGCTTGGCCGGGAAGGATCTGGGTGAGCAGTTCTTC,CASSLAGKDLGEQFF
TRBJ1-5,TRBV6-6,-,-,TGTGCCAGCAGCCAGGATCAGCCCCAGCATTTT,CASSQDQPQHF
TRBJ1-1,TRBV7-2,-,few,TGTGCCAGCAGCTTAGCGGTACGGTCGAGCACTGAAGCTTTCTTT,CASSLAVRSSTEAFF
TRBJ2-3,TRBV18,TRBD1,-,TGTGCCAGCTCACTGTCGGGACAGGGTTATACAGATACGCAGTATTTT,CASSLSGQGYTDTQYF
TRBJ2-7,TRBV6-6,TRBD1,-,TGTGCCAGCAGTTACCCGACAGGGTGCGAGCAGTACTTC,CASSYPTGCEQYF
TRBJ2-7,TRBV5-4,TRBD2,-,TGTGCCAGCAGGTCGACTAGCGAGGACTACGAGCAGTACTTC,CASRSTSEDYEQYF
TRBJ1-4,TRBV4-3,-,-,TGCGCCAGCAGCCAAGAGGGGGGGTGGGGGGAAAAACTGTTTTTT,CASSQEGGWGEKLFF
TRBJ2-7,TRBV27,TRBD2,-,TGTGCCAGCAGTTTAAGCGGGGGGGCTTCCTACGAGCAGTACTTC,CASSLSGGASYEQYF
TRBJ1-4,TRBV5-1,-,-,TGCGCCAGCAGCTTTTCACAGGGTCAGAGTAATGAAAAACTGTTTTTT,CASSFSQGQSNEKLFF
TRBJ1-2,TRBV7-9,-,-,TGTGCCAGCAGCTTTGACAGCGACTATGGCTACACCTTC,CASSFDSDYGYTF
TRBJ2-1,TRBV6-5,-,-,TGTGCCAGCAGTTATCTCAAGGGGGACAATGAGCAGTTCTTC,CASSYLKGDNEQFF
TRBJ2-5,TRBV7-8,-,-,TGTGCCAGCAGCTTAGCGGGAGTTTGGGAGACCCAGTACTTC,CASSLAGVWETQYF
TRBJ2-5,TRBV5-1,TRBD1,once,TGCGCCAGCAGTTCTGGGACAGGGAGCGAGACCCAGTACTTC,CASSSGTGSETQYF
TRBJ1-2,TRBV5-6,TRBD1,-,TGTGCCAGCAGCCGTCGGACAGGGTTAATCGCTAACTATGGCTACACCTTC,CASSRRTGLIANYGYTF
TRBJ2-1,TRBV7-8,-,once,TGTGCCAGCAGACCTCACCTAGGGGCGAATGAGCAGTTCTTC,CASRPHLGANEQFF
TRBJ2-4,TRBV9,TRBD2,-,TGTGCCAGCAGCGTAGGGGGGGGAAACATTCAGTACTTC,CASSVGGGNIQYF
TRBJ2-5,TRBV5-1,TRBD1,-,TGCGCCAGCAGGCTCACCGGGACAGGGGTAGAGACCCAGTACTTC,CASRLTGTGVETQYF
TRBJ2-3,TRBV7-2,TRBD2,-,TGTGCCAGCAGTCTAGCGGGAGGGCCGAAAAGCACAGATACGCAGTATTTT,CASSLAGGPKSTDTQYF
TRBJ1-1,TRBV29-1,-,-,TGCAGCGTATCCGCGGGGGGCAACACTGAAGCTTTCTTT,CSVSAGGNTEAFF
TRBJ2-3,TRBV28,TRBD1,once,TGTGCCAGCAGTTTAGGGCAGGGGGCAGCAGATACGCAGTATTTT,CASSLGQGAADTQYF
TRBJ1-4,TRBV2,-,-,TGTGCCAGCAGGGTTAAAGACTCAACTAATGAAAAACTGTTTTTT,CASRVKDSTNEKLFF
TRBJ2-7,TRBV30,TRBD2,-,TGTGCCTGGAGTGTACCCCCTGGGGCGGGAGGACGTTACGAGCAGTACTTC,CAWSVPPGAGGRYEQYF
TRBJ2-1,TRBV7-2,-,-,TGTGCCAGCAGCTCCAGCGGGTACTACAATGAGCAGTTCTTC,CASSSSGYYNEQFF
TRBJ2-7,TRBV7-6,TRBD2,few,TGTGCCAGCAGACGACAAGCGGGGCGAGGAACCTACGAGCAGTACTTC,CASRRQAGRGTYEQYF
TRBJ2-1,TRBV13,TRBD1,-,TGTGCCAGCAGCTTCGAGGGGGCGGGTGGCAATGAGCAGTTCTTC,CASSFEGAGGNEQFF
TRBJ1-2,TRBV5-1,TRBD1,-,TGCGCCAGCAGCTTGCAGGGGGCGGTCTATGGCTACACCTTC,CASSLQGAVYGYTF
TRBJ2-7,TRBV28,TRBD1,-,TGTGCCAGCAGTTCCACGGGACAGGGGGTCCACGAGCAGTACTTC,CASSSTGQGVHEQYF